Listed here is a single T cell receptor beta chain. The CDR3 contains 13 residues. Looked up from germline, CDR1 is SGHAT and CDR2 is FQNNGV. V was cut by 1 base and J by 5 bases, with 7 bases left in between. The data stem from a study of cytomegalovirus exposure and HLA in healthy donors. It was with 60 Vbeta and 13 Jbeta primers that the PCR ran. The data were produced by immunoSEQ multiplex PCR, yet TCRdb's version contains in-frame clones alone and is incomplete. The repertoire has some 96,000 clones, approximately 76% of them found once; the top ten carry about 2%. This receptor was obtained from a man in his forties in good health and CMV-seronegative. Sequencing was carried out using PBMCs. The rearrangement links TRBV11-2 to TRBJ2-3; unclear D gene. CDR3 coding DNA: TGTGCCAGCAGCTTAGTATCTCGAGATACGCAGTATTTT. Its translation: CASSLVSRDTQYF.